The 24 T cell receptor beta chains below all came from one sample that was sequenced in a study of graft-versus-host responses after intestinal transplantation. Sequencing used immunoSEQ multiplex PCR; TCRdb keeps in-frame clones, though not all of them. The table includes some 120,000 clones, roughly nine tenths detected once. No antigens are known for them. The material was unstimulated CD4+ T cells sorted from spleen or lymph node cells, obtained before intestinal transplant. The receptor source for this set is a human donor who received an intestinal transplant.

The chain uses TRBV7-9 and TRBJ2-7; a possible D gene is TRBD2 (5 bases). The ends were cut back, 5 bases at V and 2 bases at J, with 13 bases in the middle. The germline CDR1 and CDR2 sequences are SEHNR and FQNEAQ (reference sequence). The CDR3 is 14 amino acids. CDR3 sequence: CASSPVRAPYEQYF. The DNA for the CDR3 is TGTGCCAGCAGCCCGGTGAGGGCACCCTACGAGCAGTACTTC.

As DNA, the CDR3 is TGCGCCAGCAGCTTGGGGCTAGCGGGAGGACTTACCTACGAGCAGTACTTC. Translation: CASSLGLAGGLTYEQYF. The chain couples TRBV5-1 to TRBJ2-7; TRBD2 matches at 11 bases. The CDR3 length is 17 residues. CDR1 is SGHRS and CDR2 is YFSETQ in the germline V gene. The V and J ends lost 0 bases and 2 bases, in that order; junction bases with no gene match: 7. The variable domain in full, with the rest retrieved from reference TRBV5-1 and TRBJ2-7, is KAGVTQTPRYLIKTRGQQVTLSCSPISGHRSVSWYQQTPGQGLQFLFEYFSETQRNKGNFPGRFSGRQFSNSRSEMNVSTLELGDSALYLCASSLGLAGGLTYEQYFGPGTRLTVT.

The gene calls are TRBV7-2 and TRBJ1-1; the match to TRBD1 covers 7 bases. Trimming at V came to 0 bases and at J to 0 bases, leaving 1 base not matched to a gene. CDR1 SGHTA and CDR2 FQGNSA come from the germline V gene. The length of the CDR3 is 15 residues. Here the CDR3 reads CASSLAGQLNTEAFF. CDR3 nucleotides: TGTGCCAGCAGCTTAGCGGGACAGCTGAACACTGAAGCTTTCTTT.

This chain uses TRBV9 with TRBJ2-7; TRBD1 matches 7 bases. The CDR3 is 16 residues long. CDR1 SGDLS and CDR2 YYNGEE come from the germline V gene. V was pared by 0 bases and J by 2 bases, with 8 bases of the junction left unmatched. The CDR3: CASSVDVGTATYEQYF. The CDR3 nucleotides read TGTGCCAGCAGCGTAGATGTTGGGACAGCAACCTACGAGCAGTACTTC.

The chain is built from TRBV5-4 and TRBJ2-7; TRBD1 matches 7 bases. Trimming removed 4 bases from V and 4 bases from J; junction bases left unmatched: 8. The CDR3 is 14 amino acids. Germline V gives CDR1 SGHNT, CDR2 YYREEE (reference sequence). CDR3 loop: CASSPNRDSYEQYF. CDR3 bases: TGTGCCAGCAGCCCGAACCGGGACAGTTACGAGCAGTACTTC.

V usage is TRBV6-1 and J usage is TRBJ1-1; D gene uncertain. Germline V lookup: CDR1 MNHNS, CDR2 SASEGT. Trimming took 7 bases from V and 0 from J, leaving 3 bases between them. CDR3 length: 11 residues. The CDR3 sequence: CASTMNTEAFF. The DNA of the CDR3 is TGTGCCAGCACCATGAACACTGAAGCTTTCTTT.

The chain uses TRBV9 and TRBJ1-5; 8 bases are a match to TRBD1. The CDR3 length is 14 residues. Trimming removed 3 bases from V and 2 bases from J; junction bases left unmatched: 1. Looked up from germline, CDR1 is SGDLS and CDR2 is YYNGEE. DNA for the CDR3: TGTGCCAGCAGCGCACAGGGGGGCAATCAGCCCCAGCATTTT. It translates to CASSAQGGNQPQHF. The entire variable domain, with the rest obtained from reference TRBV9 and TRBJ1-5, is as follows: DSGVTQTPKHLITATGQRVTLRCSPRSGDLSVYWYQQSLDQGLQFLIQYYNGEERAKGNILERFSAQQFPDLHSELNLSSLELGDSALYFCASSAQGGNQPQHFGDGTRLSIL.

This clone has just one count. The chain links TRBV27 to TRBJ2-7, with unresolved D. V was shortened by 3 bases and J by 2 bases, with 8 bases between the two germline ends. This CDR3 is 13 amino acids long. In germline, CDR1 is MNHEY, CDR2 SMNVEV (reference sequence). CDR3 DNA: TGTGCCAGCAGTTTTAACACAGCCTACGAGCAGTACTTC. Translation gives CASSFNTAYEQYF.

The V and J genes are TRBV5-1 and TRBJ2-1; the D gene is possibly TRBD1 (6 bases). Germline CDR1 SGHRS, CDR2 YFSETQ. V was shortened by 6 bases and J by 3 bases, with 13 bases between the two germline ends. The CDR3 contains 14 residues. For the CDR3, the DNA is TGCGCCAGCAAGTGGGACACAGACTACAATGAGCAGTTCTTC. This encodes CASKWDTDYNEQFF.

V gene TRBV5-5 combines with J gene TRBJ2-3; D gene unclear. Germline V gives CDR1 SGHKS, CDR2 YYEKEE (reference sequence). The CDR3 loop spans 16 amino acids. Trimming took off 0 bases at V and 5 bases at J, with 16 bases between the two ends. The CDR3 sequence: CASSLAPERPQDTQYF. The CDR3 DNA follows: TGTGCCAGCAGCTTGGCGCCCGAGAGGCCGCAAGATACGCAGTATTTT.

The CDR3 reads CASSGRQGAGANVLTF. The CDR3 bases are TGCGCCAGCAGCGGACGACAGGGGGCCGGGGCCAACGTCCTGACTTTC. V usage is TRBV10-2 and J usage is TRBJ2-6, with 10 bases identical to TRBD1. CDR1 is WSHSY and CDR2 is SAAADI in the germline V gene. The CDR3 contains 16 residues. With 6 bases clipped from V and 4 bases from J, the junction kept 6 bases outside the gene matches.

V and J are TRBV7-2 and TRBJ1-4, with D hard to call. CDR1 and CDR2 (germline): SGHTA, FQGNSA. V lost 1 base and J lost 7, with 7 bases in between. The CDR3 runs to 13 residues. CDR3 region: CASSLGQVEKLFF. DNA for the CDR3: TGTGCCAGCAGCTTAGGCCAGGTTGAAAAACTGTTTTTT.

This clone was observed a single time. The chain joins TRBV10-2 to TRBJ1-2; tentatively, D is TRBD1 (6 bases). Germline lookup yields CDR1 WSHSY and CDR2 SAAADI. The V end lost 6 bases, the J end lost 8 bases, and 16 bases lay between the germline ends. The CDR3 consists of 13 residues. For the CDR3, the DNA is TGCGCCAGCAGACCTGGACAGACGGGCGGCTACACCTTC. It codes for CASRPGQTGGYTF.

The chain employs TRBV7-6 and TRBJ2-2; the D is unclear. The CDR3 totals 13 residues. The V gene's germline CDR1 is SGHVS and CDR2 FNYEAQ. The V end lost 2 bases, the J end lost 5 bases, and 6 bases lay between the germline ends. The CDR3 region is CASSLSSTGELFF. The CDR3 coding sequence is TGTGCCAGCAGCTTATCTAGTACCGGGGAGCTGTTTTTT.

This rearrangement joins TRBV11-3 to TRBJ2-2; 9 positions match TRBD1. The CDR3 consists of 15 residues. V lost 5 bases to trimming and J lost 6 bases; unmatched junction nucleotides: 7. Looked up from germline, CDR1 is SGHNT and CDR2 is YENEEA. CDR3 sequence reads: CASSLRTGESGELFF. The CDR3 nucleotides are TGTGCCAGCAGCCTCCGGACAGGGGAGTCCGGGGAGCTGTTTTTT.

The chain links TRBV5-1 to TRBJ1-1; no firm D call. The CDR3 has 15 amino acids. V lost 0 bases, J lost 8 bases, and 17 bases lay in between. In germline, CDR1 is SGHRS, CDR2 YFSETQ. CDR3 coding DNA: TGCGCCAGCAGCTTGGTGGAGCGAGGGCGAGGCGAAGCTTTCTTT. Translating gives CASSLVERGRGEAFF.

The gene calls are TRBV5-1 and TRBJ2-5; TRBD2 agrees at 11 bases. CDR1 SGHRS and CDR2 YFSETQ come from the germline V gene. This CDR3 contains 15 residues. J was trimmed by 2 bases and V by 1 base; bases with no gene match: 1. CDR3 in DNA: TGCGCCAGCAGCTTGTTAGCGGGGGGGCAAGAGACCCAGTACTTC. Translating gives CASSLLAGGQETQYF.

This rearrangement joins TRBV28 to TRBJ1-1; 8 nucleotides agree with TRBD1. CDR3 length equals 16 residues. The J segment lost 1 base and the V segment lost 3 bases, leaving 7 bases of the junction unmatched. Germline CDR1 reads MDHEN; CDR2 reads SYDVKM. The CDR3 nucleotides are TGTGCCAGCAGTTTTCGGCAGGGGACAGGGAACACTGAAGCTTTCTTT. Its translation is CASSFRQGTGNTEAFF. Supplemented by reference TRBV28 and TRBJ1-1, the full variable domain reads DVKVTQSSRYLVKRTGEKVFLECVQDMDHENMFWYRQDPGLGLRLIYFSYDVKMKEKGDIPEGYSVSREKKERFSLILESASTNQTSMYLCASSFRQGTGNTEAFFGQGTRLTVV.

The chain combines TRBV6-1 with TRBJ2-1; 8 positions agree with TRBD2. The CDR3 sequence is 15 residues long. Germline V gene data show CDR1 as MNHNS and CDR2 as SASEGT. With V trimmed by 5 bases and J by 1 base, 4 bases remained unmatched. As DNA, the CDR3 is TGTGCCAGCAGTCGAGCGGGGGCATCCTACAATGAGCAGTTCTTC. This codes for CASSRAGASYNEQFF.

J is TRBJ2-2 and V is TRBV19, with 9 bases lining up with TRBD2. From germline, CDR1 is LNHDA and CDR2 SQIVND (reference sequence). The junction had 9 bases not matched to a gene; V was cut back by 2 bases and J by 5 bases. The CDR3 is 17 residues long. The chain's CDR3 is CASSIRGGGARTGELFF. CDR3 DNA sequence: TGTGCCAGTAGTATAAGGGGCGGGGGGGCGAGGACCGGGGAGCTGTTTTTT.

The chain uses TRBV10-3 and TRBJ2-7, with D possibly TRBD1 on 5 matching bases. Deletions cut 8 bases from V and 3 bases from J, with 14 bases between. The germline gives CDR1 ENHRY, CDR2 SYGVKD. This CDR3 contains 13 residues. The CDR3 DNA follows: TGTGCCATCGGTAGGGGCGAAGTCTACGAGCAGTACTTC. As protein: CAIGRGEVYEQYF.

The chain is built from TRBV6-1 and TRBJ2-4; 7 bases align to TRBD2. The CDR3 consists of 12 residues. V lost 2 bases and J lost 12; bases outside the gene matches: 4. Germline loops: CDR1 MNHNS, CDR2 SASEGT. The CDR3 region is CASSEYWGGQYF. CDR3 sequence (DNA): TGTGCCAGCAGTGAATATTGGGGGGGTCAGTACTTC.

The chain uses TRBV10-3 and TRBJ2-7; no clear D gene. The CDR3 is 13 residues long. V lost 8 bases to trimming and J lost 2 bases, with 13 bases between them. Germline-derived CDR1 and CDR2 are ENHRY and SYGVKD. DNA for the CDR3: TGTGCCATCTCCCCCTCCCTTGCCTACGAGCAGTACTTC. Its protein is CAISPSLAYEQYF.

V gene TRBV11-2 combines with J gene TRBJ1-6, with TRBD1 matching over 7 bases. The germline CDR1 and CDR2 sequences are SGHAT and FQNNGV. The CDR3 is made up of 15 amino acids. Germline trimming cut 8 bases from V and 7 bases from J; bases unmatched to any gene: 11. CDR3 bases: TGTGCCAGCCGCCCTACAGGGGCAGCAAATTCACCCCTCCACTTT. Its translation is CASRPTGAANSPLHF.